Below are 14 T cell receptor beta chains sequenced from a single sample in a study of resident and recirculating memory T cells in vitiligo (dated by TCRdb to the late 2010s). Library method: the immunoSEQ multiplex PCR assay. TCRdb took this table from immuneACCESS and kept in-frame rearrangements with V and J called. Such tables lack part of the clones; where checked against another copy, unresolved V genes explain under half of the gap, and the rest is unexplained. This sample holds more than 70,000 clones; around 92% were observed only once. Approximately 5.4% of the sample is held by the ten biggest clonotypes. The sample consisted of blood. The receptors were gathered from a male donor with vitiligo.

The CDR3 is CASRPVSGRSSYEQYF. The CDR3 DNA sequence: TGCGCCAGCAGACCCGTTAGCGGGAGGAGCTCCTACGAGCAGTACTTC. V is TRBV4-1 and J is TRBJ2-7; 10 nucleotides agree with TRBD2. Trimming took 6 bases from V and 0 from J; bases not matched to a gene: 8. Per germline, CDR1 MGHRA and CDR2 YSYEKL. CDR3 size: 16 residues.

This chain uses TRBV4-1 with TRBJ1-1, with TRBD1 as a possible D gene (5 bases). This CDR3 contains 16 residues. V dropped 4 bases and J dropped 1 base, with 16 bases sitting between them. Germline V lookup: CDR1 MGHRA, CDR2 YSYEKL. The CDR3 coding sequence is TGCGCCAGCAGCCGGGTCAGTCACAGGAAGAACACTGAAGCTTTCTTT. Its protein product is CASSRVSHRKNTEAFF.

This rearrangement joins TRBV5-1 to TRBJ1-2; no reliable D call. Germline-derived CDR1 and CDR2 are SGHRS and YFSETQ. The CDR3 is 14 residues long. V dropped 2 bases and J dropped 4 bases, with 12 bases sitting between them. The CDR3 nucleotides are TGCGCCAGCAGCTTCAGCTCAGGAGGCTATGGCTACACCTTC. It specifies CASSFSSGGYGYTF.

The V and J genes are TRBV19 and TRBJ2-1; D is ambiguous. The CDR3 sequence is 11 residues long. Germline loops: CDR1 LNHDA, CDR2 SQIVND (reference sequence). V was cut by 8 bases and J by 3 bases, with 5 bases left in between. The CDR3 region is CASQNYNEQFF. The CDR3 DNA follows: TGTGCCAGTCAAAACTACAATGAGCAGTTCTTC.

This sequence joins TRBV4-2 and TRBJ2-2; perhaps TRBD1 as D (5 bases). Germline-derived CDR1 and CDR2 are LGHNA and YNFKEQ. Trimming left V 1 base short and J 0 bases short, with 9 bases between. The CDR3 is made up of 16 amino acids. The CDR3 coding sequence is TGTGCCAGCAGCCAAGGGGGCGATACGAACACCGGGGAGCTGTTTTTT. Translating gives CASSQGGDTNTGELFF.

The CDR3 loop reads CASSPGTSGETQYF. The CDR3 nucleotides read TGTGCCAGCAGCCCCGGGACTAGCGGAGAGACCCAGTACTTC. V gene TRBV13 combines with J gene TRBJ2-5, with 11 bases identical to TRBD2. Trimming took 5 bases from V and 4 from J; bases not matched to a gene: 3. Germline assignment: CDR1 PRHDT and CDR2 FYEKMQ (reference sequence). This CDR3 has 14 residues.

The J gene is TRBJ2-2, the V gene TRBV9, with D perhaps TRBD1 (6 bases). The V end lost 0 bases, the J end lost 1 base, and 16 bases lay between the germline ends. The CDR3 runs to 18 residues. Germline V gene sequence: CDR1 SGDLS, CDR2 YYNGEE. DNA for the CDR3: TGTGCCAGCAGCGTAGACGGTCTAAGGGGGAGGAACACCGGGGAGCTGTTTTTT. Its translation is CASSVDGLRGRNTGELFF.

The CDR3 sequence: CASSHSDRRNTDTQYF. The DNA of the CDR3 is TGTGCCAGCAGCCATAGTGACAGGAGAAACACAGATACGCAGTATTTT. V is TRBV11-3 and J is TRBJ2-3; the D gene is possibly TRBD1 (6 bases). Between the trimmed V and J ends, which lost 5 bases and 2 bases, there was a span of 17 bases. The V gene's germline CDR1 is SGHNT and CDR2 YENEEA. The CDR3 has 16 residues. The full variable domain, completed using reference TRBV11-3 and TRBJ2-3, is EAGVVQSPRYKIIEKKQPVAFWCNPISGHNTLYWYLQNLGQGPELLIRYENEEAVDDSQLPKDRFSAERLKGVDSTLKIQPAELGDSAVYLCASSHSDRRNTDTQYFGPGTRLTVL.

J is TRBJ2-7 and V is TRBV9; 14 bases match TRBD2. V trimming: 3 bases; J trimming: 3 bases; junction bases outside the gene matches: 20. The CDR3 has 21 residues. Germline values: CDR1 SGDLS, CDR2 YYNGEE. In nucleotides, the CDR3 is TGTGCCAGCAGCGCCTATGACAGGCGCTCGGGACTAGCGGGGGTTAGCTACGAGCAGTACTTC. Its protein product is CASSAYDRRSGLAGVSYEQYF.

The CDR3 DNA is TGTGCCAGCAGTCGCGGGGGACTAGCGGGATGGAGACGCTCCTACAATGAGCAGTTCTTC. Translated, it gives CASSRGGLAGWRRSYNEQFF. The chain employs TRBV28 and TRBJ2-1, with 13 bases lining up with TRBD2. Germline CDR1 MDHEN, CDR2 SYDVKM. The CDR3 extends over 20 amino acids. Trimming at V came to 5 bases and at J to 0 bases, leaving 13 bases not matched to a gene.

The chain uses TRBV11-2 and TRBJ2-4; 7 nucleotides match TRBD2. CDR1 SGHAT and CDR2 FQNNGV come from the germline V gene. Trimming at V came to 3 bases and at J to 9 bases, leaving 14 bases not matched to a gene. The CDR3 contains 16 residues. The CDR3 DNA reads as TGTGCCAGCAGCTTGGGACCCGGGGCGGGAGTGGGCATTCAGTACTTC. Protein product: CASSLGPGAGVGIQYF.

This sequence joins TRBV10-2 and TRBJ2-3; TRBD2 matches at 7 bases. CDR1 and CDR2 from the germline V gene are WSHSY and SAAADI. V lost 4 bases to trimming and J lost 1 base; unmatched junction nucleotides: 5. The CDR3 contains 15 residues. CDR3: CASSAGGRGTDTQYF. CDR3 DNA: TGCGCCAGCAGTGCTGGCGGGAGAGGCACAGATACGCAGTATTTT.

The V call is TRBV28, the J call TRBJ1-2, with TRBD1 as a possible D gene (5 bases). The CDR3 is made up of 16 amino acids. Trimming pared 1 base from V and 4 bases from J, leaving 16 bases between. Germline V gene lookup returns CDR1 MDHEN and CDR2 SYDVKM. CDR3: CASSLSLVGGVYGYTF. DNA for the CDR3: TGTGCCAGCAGTTTATCCCTGGTGGGGGGGGTCTATGGCTACACCTTC.

This clone has just one count. V and J are TRBV28 and TRBJ2-5; TRBD2 agrees at 8 bases. The CDR3 consists of 17 residues. The germline V gene has CDR1 MDHEN and CDR2 SYDVKM. Trimming cost V 2 bases and J 6 bases; bases outside gene matches: 14. CDR3 sequence reads: CASSLPLAGGAGQTQYF. The CDR3 DNA reads TGTGCCAGCAGTTTACCTCTGGCCGGGGGGGCAGGGCAGACCCAGTACTTC.